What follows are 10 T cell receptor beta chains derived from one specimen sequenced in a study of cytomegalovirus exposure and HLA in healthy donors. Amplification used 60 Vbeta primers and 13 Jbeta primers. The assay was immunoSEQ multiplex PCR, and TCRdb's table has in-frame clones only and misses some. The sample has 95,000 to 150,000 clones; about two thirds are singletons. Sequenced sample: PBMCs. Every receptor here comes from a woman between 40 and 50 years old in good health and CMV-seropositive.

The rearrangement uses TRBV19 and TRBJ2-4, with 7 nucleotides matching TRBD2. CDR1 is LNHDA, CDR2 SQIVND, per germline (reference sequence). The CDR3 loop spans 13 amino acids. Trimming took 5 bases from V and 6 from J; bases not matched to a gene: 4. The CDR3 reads CASSPSGVNIQYF. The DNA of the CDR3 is TGTGCCAGTAGTCCCAGCGGGGTAAACATTCAGTACTTC. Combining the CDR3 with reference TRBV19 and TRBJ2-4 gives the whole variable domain DGGITQSPKYLFRKEGQNVTLSCEQNLNHDAMYWYRQDPGQGLRLIYYSQIVNDFQKGDIAEGYSVSREKKESFPLTVTSAQKNPTAFYLCASSPSGVNIQYFGAGTRLSVL.

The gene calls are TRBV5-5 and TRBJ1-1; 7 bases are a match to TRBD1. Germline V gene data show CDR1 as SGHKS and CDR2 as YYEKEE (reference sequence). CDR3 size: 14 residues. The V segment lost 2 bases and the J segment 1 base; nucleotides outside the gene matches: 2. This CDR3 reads CASSLDRANTEAFF. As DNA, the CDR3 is TGTGCCAGCAGCTTAGACAGGGCGAACACTGAAGCTTTCTTT.

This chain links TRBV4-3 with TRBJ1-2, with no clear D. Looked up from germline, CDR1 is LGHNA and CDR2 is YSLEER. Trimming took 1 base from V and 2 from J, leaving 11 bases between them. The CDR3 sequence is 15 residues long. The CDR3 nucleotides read TGCGCCAGCAGCCAAGCCCCGACACCAAACTATGGCTACACCTTC. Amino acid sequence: CASSQAPTPNYGYTF.

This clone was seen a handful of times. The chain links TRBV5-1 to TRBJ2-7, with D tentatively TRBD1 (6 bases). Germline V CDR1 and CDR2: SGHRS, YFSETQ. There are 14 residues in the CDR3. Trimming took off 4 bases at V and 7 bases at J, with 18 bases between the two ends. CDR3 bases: TGCGCCAGCAGCACCGCTACAGGGCCGGTAGAGCAGTACTTC. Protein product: CASSTATGPVEQYF.

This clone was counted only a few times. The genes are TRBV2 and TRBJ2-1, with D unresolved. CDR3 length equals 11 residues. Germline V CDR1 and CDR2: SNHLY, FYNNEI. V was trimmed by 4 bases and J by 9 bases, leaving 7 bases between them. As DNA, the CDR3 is TGTGCCAGCAGTGTCAGAGGTGAGCAGTTCTTC. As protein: CASSVRGEQFF.

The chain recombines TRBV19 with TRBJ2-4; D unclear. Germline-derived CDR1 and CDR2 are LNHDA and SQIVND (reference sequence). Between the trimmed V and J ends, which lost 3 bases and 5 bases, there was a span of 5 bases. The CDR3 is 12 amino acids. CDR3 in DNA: TGTGCCAGTAGTATTACAGAAAACATTCAGTACTTC. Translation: CASSITENIQYF.

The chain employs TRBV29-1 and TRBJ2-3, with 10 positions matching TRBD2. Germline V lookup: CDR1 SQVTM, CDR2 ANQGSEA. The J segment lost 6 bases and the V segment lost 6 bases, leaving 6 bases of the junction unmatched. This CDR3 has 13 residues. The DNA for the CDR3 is TGCAGCGTCGGCCTAGCGGGGGTGGATACGCAGTATTTT. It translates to CSVGLAGVDTQYF.

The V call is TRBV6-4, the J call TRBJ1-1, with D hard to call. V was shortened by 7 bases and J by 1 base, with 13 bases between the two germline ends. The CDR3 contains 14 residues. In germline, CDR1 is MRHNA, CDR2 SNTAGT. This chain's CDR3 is CASKASGENTEAFF. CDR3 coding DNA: TGTGCCAGCAAGGCTAGCGGGGAGAACACTGAAGCTTTCTTT.

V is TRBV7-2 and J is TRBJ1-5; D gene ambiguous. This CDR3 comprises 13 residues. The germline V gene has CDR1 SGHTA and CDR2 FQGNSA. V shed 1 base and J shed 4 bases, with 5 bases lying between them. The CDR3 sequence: CASSLDGNQPQHF. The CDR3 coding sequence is TGTGCCAGCAGCTTAGACGGGAATCAGCCCCAGCATTTT.

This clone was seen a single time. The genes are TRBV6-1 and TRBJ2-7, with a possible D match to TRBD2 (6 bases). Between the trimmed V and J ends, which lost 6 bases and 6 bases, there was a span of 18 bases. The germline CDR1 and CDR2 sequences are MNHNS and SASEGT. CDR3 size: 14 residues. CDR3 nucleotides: TGTGCCAGCAGAAACAGCGGAGGGGTGTTCGAGCAGTACTTC. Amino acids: CASRNSGGVFEQYF.